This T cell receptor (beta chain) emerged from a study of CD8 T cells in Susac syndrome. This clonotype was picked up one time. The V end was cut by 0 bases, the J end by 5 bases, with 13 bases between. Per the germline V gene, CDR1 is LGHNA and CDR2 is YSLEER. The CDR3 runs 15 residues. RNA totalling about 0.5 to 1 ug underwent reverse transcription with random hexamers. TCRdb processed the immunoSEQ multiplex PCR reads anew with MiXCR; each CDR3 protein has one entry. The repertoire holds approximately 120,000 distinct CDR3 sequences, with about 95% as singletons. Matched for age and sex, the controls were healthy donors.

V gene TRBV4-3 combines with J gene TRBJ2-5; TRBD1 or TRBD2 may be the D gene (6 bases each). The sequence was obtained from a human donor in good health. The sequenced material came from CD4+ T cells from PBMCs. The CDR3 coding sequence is TGCGCCAGCAGCCAAGATGGGGGGCAGGGGGAGACCCAGTACTTC. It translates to CASSQDGGQGETQYF.